These 30 T cell receptor beta chains originate from one sample sequenced in a study of a mutant IDH1 vaccine in newly diagnosed glioma. No cognate antigen is known for these TCRs. This sample's time point: week 11, during vaccination. In the vaccine, a single dose held 300 ug of the mutant IDH1 20-mer peptide, along with topical imiquimod. Using immunoSEQ multiplex PCR, the repertoire was profiled, and TCRdb retains in-frame clones only, with some absent. This table holds around 130,000 clones, roughly 77% found once. The sequences come from PBMCs, collected from a glioma patient whose treatment included an IDH1 peptide vaccine. Every receptor here comes from a man aged 40-50 years with glioma.

The chain uses TRBV19 and TRBJ2-1; D is perhaps TRBD1 (5 bases). The CDR3 covers 15 residues. Trimming removed 1 base at V and 3 bases at J, with 10 bases between. Germline V gene sequence: CDR1 LNHDA, CDR2 SQIVND (reference sequence). The CDR3 reads CASSIGEGVYNEQFF. DNA for the CDR3: TGTGCCAGTAGTATAGGTGAAGGGGTCTACAATGAGCAGTTCTTC.

This clone appeared once. The chain joins TRBV29-1 to TRBJ2-1, with D possibly being TRBD1 or TRBD2 (5 bases each). CDR3 length: 14 amino acids. CDR1 is SQVTM and CDR2 is ANQGSEA in the germline V gene. Trimming removed 3 bases at V and 7 bases at J, with 16 bases between. The CDR3 protein is CSVDRGVSGNEQFF. In nucleotides, the CDR3 is TGCAGCGTTGATAGGGGCGTAAGCGGTAATGAGCAGTTCTTC.

The chain joins TRBV5-5 to TRBJ1-4; D remains unclear. This CDR3 comprises 16 residues. Germline V gene lookup returns CDR1 SGHKS and CDR2 YYEKEE (reference sequence). Trimming stripped 4 bases from V and 7 bases from J, with 20 bases between. CDR3 in amino acids: CASSTQERGWGEKLFF. CDR3 coding DNA: TGTGCCAGCAGCACCCAAGAGCGGGGTTGGGGTGAAAAACTGTTTTTT.

The CDR3, as DNA: TGTGCCAGCAGCCCCTCGCAATCCTTCTCTGGGGCCAACGTCCTGACTTTC. Its protein is CASSPSQSFSGANVLTF. J is TRBJ2-6 and V is TRBV9; D not resolved. The CDR3 has 17 amino acids. V was pared by 4 bases and J by 0 bases, with 14 bases between. CDR1 is SGDLS and CDR2 is YYNGEE in the germline V gene.

V and J are TRBV6-6 and TRBJ2-7; TRBD2 aligns across 7 bases. Germline CDR1 reads MNHNY; CDR2 reads SVGAGI (reference sequence). The CDR3 is 13 amino acids. Trimming cost V 4 bases and J 4 bases; bases outside gene matches: 4. CDR3 sequence: CASSSSGPYEQYF. Written as DNA, the CDR3 is TGTGCCAGCAGTTCTAGCGGCCCATACGAGCAGTACTTC.

This chain links TRBV7-2 with TRBJ2-5, with a possible D match to TRBD2 (6 bases). CDR1 is SGHTA and CDR2 is FQGNSA in the germline V gene. The CDR3 has 14 residues. The V end lost 3 bases, the J end lost 5 bases, and 13 bases lay between the germline ends. Here the CDR3 reads CASSLKSGPETQYF. The CDR3 nucleotides are TGTGCCAGCAGCTTGAAAAGCGGGCCCGAGACCCAGTACTTC.

Here the CDR3 DNA reads TGTGCCAGCAGCTTGTTTGACAGGGGGCAAGGCGAGCAGTACTTC. This encodes CASSLFDRGQGEQYF. The rearrangement uses TRBV11-2 and TRBJ2-7, with 10 bases fitting TRBD1. The V gene end was trimmed by 3 bases and the J gene end by 6 bases; junction bases not matched to a gene: 8. Looked up from germline, CDR1 is SGHAT and CDR2 is FQNNGV. This CDR3 comprises 15 residues.

The rearrangement uses TRBV6-5 and TRBJ2-1, with no clear D. With 1 base removed from V and 3 bases from J, the gap between germline ends came to 13 bases. The CDR3 has 16 residues. Germline-derived CDR1 and CDR2 are MNHEY and SVGAGI. The CDR3 spells CASSYYLPEFYNEQFF. CDR3 coding DNA: TGTGCCAGCAGTTACTATTTACCAGAATTCTACAATGAGCAGTTCTTC.

The chain couples TRBV10-3 to TRBJ2-5, with TRBD1 matching 8 bases. The DNA matches TRBJ2-7 better at its end, which makes the J call doubtful. The length of the CDR3 is 13 residues. Germline V gives CDR1 ENHRY, CDR2 SYGVKD. The CDR3 DNA reads TGTGCCATCGGACAGGACAGGGACTACGAGCAGTACTTC. It codes for CAIGQDRDYEQYF.

The V and J genes are TRBV15 and TRBJ2-7, with 7 bases matching TRBD1. Trimming took 3 bases from V and 3 from J; bases not matched to a gene: 5. Germline CDR1 is LNHNV and CDR2 is YYDKDF (reference sequence). The CDR3 length is 14 residues. CDR3 sequence (DNA): TGTGCCACCAGCAGGGGACAGAAGAACTACGAGCAGTACTTC. This codes for CATSRGQKNYEQYF.

The V gene is TRBV9, the J gene TRBJ2-7; 8 positions agree with TRBD2. Germline trimming cut 2 bases from V and 0 bases from J; bases unmatched to any gene: 4. The CDR3 extends over 15 amino acids. Germline CDR1 and CDR2: SGDLS and YYNGEE. CDR3 bases: TGTGCCAGCAGCGTTAGCGGGGTAAGCTCCTACGAGCAGTACTTC. It is translated as CASSVSGVSSYEQYF.

The chain employs TRBV20-1 and TRBJ2-4; D ambiguous. This CDR3 contains 10 residues. Germline V lookup: CDR1 DFQATT, CDR2 SNEGSKA (reference sequence). With 6 bases removed from V and 12 bases from J, the gap between germline ends came to 12 bases. CDR3 nucleotides: TGCAGTGCGTGGGATGGGGATCAGTACTTC. Protein: CSAWDGDQYF.

The chain employs TRBV6-5 and TRBJ2-7, with a weak D call TRBD1 (6 bases). CDR1 and CDR2 from the germline V gene are MNHEY and SVGAGI. The CDR3 loop spans 13 amino acids. V was pared by 3 bases and J by 5 bases, with 11 bases between. CDR3: CASSYRGIDEQYF. CDR3 sequence (DNA): TGTGCCAGCAGTTATAGGGGGATTGACGAGCAGTACTTC.

This chain uses TRBV5-1 with TRBJ1-6; TRBD1 matches at 10 bases. The ends lost 3 bases at V and 7 bases at J; junction bases unmatched: 4. Germline V gene sequence: CDR1 SGHRS, CDR2 YFSETQ. The CDR3 runs 15 residues. CDR3 nucleotides: TGCGCCAGCAGCTCCAGGACAGGGGGGAATTCACCCCTCCACTTT. Translated: CASSSRTGGNSPLHF.

This clone is a singleton in its sample. This chain joins TRBV28 and TRBJ1-5; tentatively, D is TRBD1 (6 bases). V lost 5 bases and J lost 6, with 20 bases in between. Germline V lookup: CDR1 MDHEN, CDR2 SYDVKM. CDR3 length equals 16 residues. The CDR3 reads CASSPTPGQRSQPQHF. CDR3 sequence (DNA): TGTGCCAGCAGTCCAACCCCCGGACAGAGGTCTCAGCCCCAGCATTTT.

The CDR3 DNA sequence: TGTGCCAGCCAAGAGAATGGAAACACCATATATTTT. It codes for CASQENGNTIYF. J is TRBJ1-3 and V is TRBV19; D remains unclear. Germline V lookup: CDR1 LNHDA, CDR2 SQIVND (reference sequence). V was cut by 9 bases and J by 3 bases, with 9 bases left in between. The CDR3 has 12 residues.

The chain couples TRBV29-1 to TRBJ2-1; TRBD2 might be the D (5 bases). Germline loops: CDR1 SQVTM, CDR2 ANQGSEA. This CDR3 is built from 9 residues. With 6 bases removed from V and 10 bases from J, the gap between germline ends came to 7 bases. CDR3 protein: CSVEVEQFF. In nucleotides, the CDR3 is TGCAGCGTGGAGGTAGAGCAGTTCTTC.

V usage is TRBV5-1 and J usage is TRBJ2-1, with 7 nucleotides matching TRBD1. The CDR3 is 16 residues long. With V trimmed by 4 bases and J by 4 bases, 11 bases remained unmatched. Germline-derived CDR1 and CDR2 are SGHRS and YFSETQ. CDR3 nucleotide sequence: TGCGCCAGCAGCATCCCCGGGACAGCTGGATACAATGAGCAGTTCTTC. It encodes CASSIPGTAGYNEQFF.

This clone was recorded a few times. The chain employs TRBV6-5 and TRBJ1-1; 7 bases are a match to TRBD1. With V trimmed by 2 bases and J by 4 bases, 7 bases remained unmatched. This CDR3 has 15 residues. Per germline, CDR1 MNHEY and CDR2 SVGAGI. The CDR3 spells CASSYPTGLGTEAFF. The CDR3 DNA reads as TGTGCCAGCAGTTACCCGACAGGGTTGGGCACTGAAGCTTTCTTT.

A word on this clone: In this CDR3 the conserved last residue, phenylalanine or tryptophan, is missing, so a read error is likely. It is unclear where the CDR3 begins or ends on the DNA, so no DNA is shown, and the CDR3 is as TCRdb lists it. The genes are TRBV5-8 and TRBJ1-2. Per the germline V gene, CDR1 is SGHTS and CDR2 is YDEGEE. Termini included, the CDR3 measures 14 amino acids. CDR3 residues: CASSLPTGLGGVSS.

This clone showed up just once. At one end the junction does not follow the germline gene, possibly because of a read error. The same CDR3 also results from other DNA sequences found in this sample. The chain couples TRBV30 to TRBJ1-1; no firm D call. This CDR3 comprises 14 residues. Germline CDR1 GTSNPN, CDR2 SVGIG (reference sequence). CDR3 region: CAWATDGTNTEAFF. As DNA, the CDR3 is TGCGCCTGGGCGACGGATGGAACGAACACTGAAGCTTTCTTT.

There are a few counts of this clone. V gene TRBV30 combines with J gene TRBJ1-1; D is perhaps TRBD1 (6 bases). CDR3 length: 14 amino acids. Germline CDR1 reads GTSNPN; CDR2 reads SVGIG (reference sequence). With 2 bases removed from V and 4 bases from J, the gap between germline ends came to 14 bases. CDR3 region: CAWSRGGASTEAFF. The CDR3 bases are TGTGCCTGGAGTCGGGGGGGCGCGAGCACTGAAGCTTTCTTT.

This chain joins TRBV27 and TRBJ1-4; 9 bases match TRBD1. With 3 bases clipped from V and 2 bases from J, the junction kept 4 bases outside the gene matches. The germline gives CDR1 MNHEY, CDR2 SMNVEV (reference sequence). CDR3 length: 16 amino acids. The CDR3 region has the DNA TGTGCCAGCAGTTTGGGACAGGGCGGGACTAATGAAAAACTGTTTTTT. Encoded protein: CASSLGQGGTNEKLFF.

This clone showed up many times. V usage is TRBV19 and J usage is TRBJ1-3; 8 bases align to TRBD1. The junction had 10 bases not matched to a gene; V was cut back by 3 bases and J by 0 bases. This CDR3 contains 18 residues. CDR1 and CDR2 from the germline V gene are LNHDA and SQIVND (reference sequence). The DNA for the CDR3 is TGTGCCAGTAGTATCGGCAGGGGGCTAATTATCTCTGGAAACACCATATATTTT. Its translation: CASSIGRGLIISGNTIYF.

The chain combines TRBV4-3 with TRBJ2-7; 8 bases agree with TRBD1. Germline CDR1 is LGHNA and CDR2 is YSLEER. V was clipped by 0 bases and J by 5 bases; unmatched bases: 9. The CDR3 is made up of 16 amino acids. This CDR3 reads CASSQDHRTGPNEQYF. The CDR3 DNA sequence: TGCGCCAGCAGCCAAGACCACCGGACAGGGCCAAACGAGCAGTACTTC.

V gene TRBV5-1 combines with J gene TRBJ1-1; TRBD1 matches 7 bases. Germline CDR1 reads SGHRS; CDR2 reads YFSETQ. Trimming removed 3 bases from V and 4 bases from J; junction bases left unmatched: 6. The CDR3 is 14 amino acids. Here the CDR3 DNA reads TGCGCCAGCAGCTCGAGACAGGGCTTCACTGAAGCTTTCTTT. This codes for CASSSRQGFTEAFF.

This chain uses TRBV27 with TRBJ1-5; D is unresolved. This CDR3 contains 17 residues. The V gene's germline CDR1 is MNHEY and CDR2 SMNVEV (reference sequence). V lost 3 bases to trimming and J lost 4 bases, with 19 bases between them. CDR3 in amino acids: CASSFSYREVLNQPQHF. CDR3 DNA: TGTGCCAGCAGTTTTTCCTATAGGGAGGTACTAAATCAGCCCCAGCATTTT.

The rearrangement joins TRBV7-2 to TRBJ2-5; weak D call: TRBD2 (5 bases). Germline V gives CDR1 SGHTA, CDR2 FQGNSA. CDR3 length: 12 amino acids. Trimming pared 4 bases from V and 10 bases from J, leaving 13 bases between. The CDR3 spells CASSSRTAGQYF. The CDR3 coding sequence is TGTGCCAGCAGCTCAAGAACCGCGGGCCAGTACTTC.

This clone was counted only a few times. The rearrangement joins TRBV11-2 to TRBJ1-1; 8 bases match TRBD1. Trimming cost V 5 bases and J 0 bases; bases outside gene matches: 8. The CDR3 has 16 residues. Germline V gene lookup returns CDR1 SGHAT and CDR2 FQNNGV. The CDR3 nucleotides are TGTGCCAGCAGCCCTGGACAGGGATTGATGAACACTGAAGCTTTCTTT. Its protein is CASSPGQGLMNTEAFF.

This chain links TRBV9 with TRBJ2-1; 10 nucleotides agree with TRBD2. The CDR3 spans 16 residues. Germline V CDR1 and CDR2: SGDLS, YYNGEE. J lost 6 bases, V lost 3 bases, and 9 bases had no gene match. The CDR3 protein is CASSERASGRLNEQFF. The CDR3 DNA reads as TGTGCCAGCAGCGAGAGGGCTAGCGGGAGACTCAATGAGCAGTTCTTC.